This T cell receptor (beta chain) was found in a study of cytomegalovirus exposure and HLA in healthy donors. General study points: Per a later analysis, HLA-associated TCR beta chains showed more clonal expansion than other, equally common TCR beta chains.

Note on this clone: Its antigen is currently unknown.

The CDR3 has 13 amino acids. The V and J ends lost 6 bases and 4 bases respectively, with 13 bases between them. Germline values: CDR1 MNHEY, CDR2 SVGAGI. PCR amplification relied on 60 Vbeta primers (plus 13 Jbeta primers). Sequencing used immunoSEQ multiplex PCR; TCRdb keeps in-frame clones, though not all of them. The data hold about 260,000 clones, with roughly 81% observed a single time. The rearrangement links TRBV6-5 to TRBJ2-7; D perhaps matches TRBD1 (6 bases). The receptor was isolated from a middle-aged woman in good health and CMV-seropositive. Material for sequencing was PBMCs. Here the CDR3 DNA reads TGTGCCAGCAGGAAACAGGGACGGTACGAGCAGTACTTC. It encodes CASRKQGRYEQYF.